This T cell receptor beta chain stems from a study of blood T cell repertoires in COVID-19. About the study: The origin of the acute and convalescent COVID-19 samples was the United States, Italy and Spain.

This CDR3 comprises 16 residues. J gave up 8 bases and V 3 bases, and 12 bases lay outside the gene matches. CDR1 is SGHRS and CDR2 is YFSETQ in the germline V gene. How the authors handled the data: Scientists estimated how many nucleated cells there were by amplifying reference gene primers. The method was immunoSEQ multiplex PCR; TCRdb's version includes in-frame clones alone and lacks a portion of them. D and trimming come from the DNA, and the V and J calls and clone size come from that table. The table records some 15,000 clones, roughly 87% of them present only once. This sequence joins TRBV5-1 and TRBJ2-1, with TRBD1 matching over 9 bases. Input material: peripheral blood. This clonotype was obtained from a human donor in a cohort sampled during active COVID-19. The CDR3 region has the DNA TGCGCCAGCAGCTGGCAGGGGGGACAGGGTATCGATGAGCAGTTCTTC. Amino acid sequence: CASSWQGGQGIDEQFF.